This T cell receptor beta chain was documented in a study of cytomegalovirus exposure and HLA in healthy donors. Overall study: Unique TCR beta sequences numbering about 100 million came from around 180 million T cells in an earlier analysis.

The CDR3 loop spans 15 amino acids. Germline V gives CDR1 SGHDT, CDR2 YYEEEE. J was trimmed by 6 bases and V by 5 bases; bases with no gene match: 9. A note on this clone: Its cognate antigen is unknown.

Vbeta (60) and Jbeta (13) primers were used in the PCR. Generated by immunoSEQ multiplex PCR, the TCRdb table keeps only in-frame clones and is missing some. Here the sample spans tens of thousands of clones, approximately 70% being singletons. Study results and caveats: One cluster of highly shared sequence variants probably arose as a sequencing artifact. Across donors, sequencing depth was assumed by presence/absence analyses to be roughly uniform.

The chain couples TRBV5-6 to TRBJ1-5; 9 bases are shared with TRBD1. This receptor was identified in a woman aged 45-60 years in good health and CMV-seropositive. Material: PBMCs. Here the CDR3 reads CASSKTGTGSQPQHF. The CDR3 DNA reads as TGTGCCAGCAGTAAAACCGGGACAGGGAGTCAGCCCCAGCATTTT. Variable domain in full (rest from reference TRBV5-6 and TRBJ1-5): DAGVTQSPTHLIKTRGQQVTLRCSPKSGHDTVSWYQQALGQGPQFIFQYYEEEERQRGNFPDRFSGHQFPNYSSELNVNALLLGDSALYLCASSKTGTGSQPQHFGDGTRLSIL.